What follows is one TCR beta chain and its context. This entry is derived from a study of blood T cell repertoires in COVID-19. Only in-frame clones appear in the TCRdb table, and some are missing; sequencing was by immunoSEQ multiplex PCR. Among around 280,000 clones listed, roughly nine tenths were seen once. This CDR3 spans 17 amino acids. Germline V gene data show CDR1 as LGHDT and CDR2 as YNNKEL (reference sequence). V trimming: 4 bases; J trimming: 6 bases; junction bases outside the gene matches: 12. V is TRBV3-1 (or the pseudogene TRBV3-2) and J is TRBJ2-2; 9 nucleotides match TRBD2. This sequence was found in a woman between 35 and 50 years old who had recovered from COVID-19. What was sequenced was PBMCs or T cells enriched from blood (not recorded which). The CDR3 here is CASSPAPFRLAAGELFF. For the CDR3, the DNA is TGTGCCAGCAGCCCAGCTCCGTTTCGACTAGCGGCCGGGGAGCTGTTTTTT.